These 30 T cell receptor beta chains originate from one sample sequenced in a study of blood T cells in healthy people across ages. A second PCR, run for about 7 to 11 cycles, used a sample-barcoded 5' primer plus a J-beta primer mix. TCRdb independently ran MiXCR on the 5' RACE reads; one entry per CDR3 protein. In the table there are roughly 1.9 million distinct CDR3 sequences, 30% to 40% of which are singletons. Sequencing was performed on blood. The receptors here all came from a human donor in good health.

The chain carries TRBV20-1 and TRBJ2-1; 7 bases line up with TRBD1. CDR3 length: 11 amino acids. Germline lookup yields CDR1 DFQATT and CDR2 SNEGSKA (reference sequence). The CDR3 region is CSHPGGEEQFF. CDR3 nucleotides: TGCAGCCATCCAGGGGGAGAGGAGCAGTTCTTC.

The V and J genes are TRBV7-9 and TRBJ2-5; D may be TRBD2 (5 bases). The J call may be in error: the DNA end matches TRBJ2-7 better. The CDR3 is made up of 13 amino acids. Germline CDR1 and CDR2: SEHNR and FQNEAQ (reference sequence). The CDR3, as DNA: TGTGCCAGCAGCTTTCCTAGCTTCGACGAGCAGTACTTC. It encodes CASSFPSFDEQYF.

This clonotype was found a few times. V usage is TRBV29-1 and J usage is TRBJ2-3; a possible D gene is TRBD2 (5 bases). V lost 3 bases to trimming and J lost 6 bases, with 16 bases between them. From germline, CDR1 is SQVTM and CDR2 ANQGSEA. The CDR3 has 14 residues. The CDR3: CSVEGDSLGDTQYF. For the CDR3, the DNA is TGCAGCGTTGAGGGAGACTCTCTGGGGGATACGCAGTATTTT.

This clonotype was detected a few times. The chain is built from TRBV4-3 and TRBJ2-3; no reliable D call. Trimming shortened V by 0 bases and J by 6 bases, and 7 bases separated the two germline ends. This CDR3 region has 13 residues. CDR1 and CDR2 from the germline V gene are LGHNA and YSLEER. DNA of the CDR3: TGCGCCAGCAGCCAAGATCAAGAGGATACGCAGTATTTT. This codes for CASSQDQEDTQYF.

The chain carries TRBV9 and TRBJ1-2; D is perhaps TRBD1 (5 bases). CDR3 length equals 15 residues. The V end was cut by 4 bases, the J end by 4 bases, with 17 bases between. Per germline, CDR1 SGDLS and CDR2 YYNGEE. Written as DNA, the CDR3 is TGTGCCAGCAGCACGTTCGGCGGGACCTCCTATGGCTACACCTTC. It yields the protein CASSTFGGTSYGYTF.

The sample holds many counts of this clonotype. The chain has TRBV4-1 and TRBJ1-5; D unclear. There are 13 residues in the CDR3. CDR1 and CDR2 from the germline V gene are MGHRA and YSYEKL. Trimming left V 5 bases short and J 0 bases short, with 5 bases between. The CDR3 sequence is CASSADSNQPQHF. The CDR3 bases are TGCGCCAGCAGCGCAGATAGCAATCAGCCCCAGCATTTT.

This clonotype was seen only a few times. J is TRBJ2-1 and V is TRBV20-1; D not certain. The CDR3 contains 12 residues. Germline V gene data show CDR1 as DFQATT and CDR2 as SNEGSKA (reference sequence). Trimming stripped 3 bases from V and 10 bases from J, with 13 bases between. The CDR3 loop is CSASVGLGEQFF. In DNA form, the CDR3 reads TGCAGTGCTAGTGTCGGTCTAGGGGAGCAGTTCTTC.

This clonotype was recorded a few times. The chain combines TRBV20-1 with TRBJ2-7, with no clear D. This CDR3 is 14 amino acids long. CDR1 and CDR2 (germline): DFQATT, SNEGSKA (reference sequence). Between the trimmed V and J ends, which lost 0 bases and 1 base, there was a span of 10 bases. The CDR3 bases are TGCAGTGCTAGAGATCCGGCCGGATCCTACGAGCAGTACTTC. Protein product: CSARDPAGSYEQYF.

This clonotype appeared a few times. The chain uses TRBV28 and TRBJ1-2; D gene ambiguous. The CDR3 has 15 amino acids. Germline V gene lookup returns CDR1 MDHEN and CDR2 SYDVKM. V lost 5 bases, J lost 4 bases, and 17 bases lay in between. CDR3 amino acids: CASSRFLLDPYGYTF. CDR3 coding DNA: TGTGCCAGCAGTCGATTTCTTTTAGATCCCTATGGCTACACCTTC.

A note on this clonotype: One end of the junction does not line up with germline, which may come from a read error. The chain uses TRBV10-3 and TRBJ2-6; a weak D match, TRBD1 (5 bases). Germline CDR1 reads ENHRY; CDR2 reads SYGVKD. The length of the CDR3 is 15 residues. CDR3 protein: CAIRQDLSGANGLTF. The CDR3 DNA sequence: TGTGCCATCAGACAGGACCTCTCTGGGGCCAACGGCCTGACTTTC.

The chain employs TRBV20-1 and TRBJ2-3; 9 nucleotides agree with TRBD2. Trimming cost V 5 bases and J 0 bases; bases outside gene matches: 6. The CDR3 is 15 residues long. Germline loops: CDR1 DFQATT, CDR2 SNEGSKA (reference sequence). CDR3 amino acids: CSAPGRGGSTDTQYF. DNA of the CDR3: TGCAGTGCTCCGGGGCGGGGGGGAAGCACAGATACGCAGTATTTT.

This clonotype came up a few times. The V call is TRBV12-3 or TRBV12-4, the J call TRBJ1-5; 9 bases match TRBD1. This CDR3 contains 15 residues. J gave up 9 bases and V 3 bases, and 9 bases lay outside the gene matches. In DNA, the CDR3 is TGTGCCAGCAGTTTCGGACAGGGGCCCATGAGGCCCCAGCATTTT. The encoded protein is CASSFGQGPMRPQHF.

This chain connects TRBV7-9 to TRBJ2-7; 7 positions match TRBD1. This CDR3 has 16 amino acids. V lost 3 bases and J lost 3; bases outside the gene matches: 11. From germline, CDR1 is SEHNR and CDR2 FQNEAQ (reference sequence). In DNA, the CDR3 is TGTGCCAGCAGCTTTAGTATGACAGGGCAACGCTACGAGCAGTACTTC. It codes for CASSFSMTGQRYEQYF.

This clonotype has just a few counts. Mismatch with germline at one junction end may stem from a read error. The chain uses TRBV5-5 and TRBJ2-5, with D maybe TRBD1 (6 bases). TRBJ2-7 matches the DNA end more closely, so the J call is doubtful. CDR3 length equals 12 residues. The V gene's germline CDR1 is SGHKS and CDR2 YYEKEE (reference sequence). The CDR3 DNA sequence: TGTGTCAGCAGCCGAGGGGGAGTCGAGCAGTACTTC. Protein: CVSSRGGVEQYF.

J is TRBJ1-2 and V is TRBV12-3 or TRBV12-4; D may be TRBD1 (5 bases). This CDR3 has 16 amino acids. V lost 0 bases and J lost 4, with 15 bases in between. The DNA of the CDR3 is TGTGCCAGCAGTTTAGCGGACATCACTCGGGGCTATGGCTACACCTTC. Its protein product is CASSLADITRGYGYTF.

This rearrangement joins TRBV7-7 to TRBJ2-7; 11 bases fit TRBD1. CDR1 is SSHAT and CDR2 is FNYEAQ in the germline V gene (reference sequence). The CDR3 contains 14 residues. V was clipped by 5 bases and J by 8 bases; unmatched bases: 8. The CDR3 bases are TGTGCCAGCAGCCCGGAGGGGACAGGGGGTCAGCAGTACTTC. This translates into CASSPEGTGGQQYF.

This clonotype was detected only a few times. This rearrangement joins TRBV6-6 to TRBJ2-5; 7 bases are shared with TRBD2. The CDR3 runs to 13 residues. V trimming: 5 bases; J trimming: 4 bases; junction bases outside the gene matches: 4. Germline lookup yields CDR1 MNHNY and CDR2 SVGAGI (reference sequence). The CDR3 reads CASSRTRSETQYF. CDR3 in DNA: TGTGCCAGCAGTCGGACTAGGTCAGAGACCCAGTACTTC.

V gene TRBV20-1 combines with J gene TRBJ2-7; D gene unclear. CDR1 and CDR2 from the germline V gene are DFQATT and SNEGSKA (reference sequence). The CDR3 has 13 residues. V was trimmed by 0 bases and J by 1 base, leaving 7 bases between them. CDR3 bases: TGCAGTGCTAGAGAACCGAGGTCCTACGAGCAGTACTTC. Translating gives CSAREPRSYEQYF.

The chain joins TRBV6-1 to TRBJ2-1, with 8 bases identical to TRBD1. The J call may be mistaken, given a closer DNA end match to TRBJ2-7. The CDR3 extends over 12 amino acids. Germline CDR1 reads MNHNS; CDR2 reads SASEGT. In DNA form, the CDR3 reads TGTGCCAGCACGACAGGGGACTACGAGCAGTACTTC. This gives the protein CASTTGDYEQYF.

This clonotype has a count of ten or more. J is TRBJ2-5 and V is TRBV7-2, with D perhaps TRBD1 or TRBD2 (6 bases each). The germline CDR1 and CDR2 sequences are SGHTA and FQGNSA. Trimming pared 1 base from V and 4 bases from J, leaving 13 bases between. CDR3 size: 15 residues. CDR3 bases: TGTGCCAGCAGCTTAGGGGGGGCATCTATAGAGACCCAGTACTTC. Protein product: CASSLGGASIETQYF.

Only one count was recorded for this clonotype. The chain recombines TRBV18 with TRBJ2-7; the D is unclear. V lost 1 base and J lost 6, with 16 bases in between. CDR1 is KGHSH and CDR2 is LQKENI in the germline V gene. This CDR3 has 15 amino acids. Here the CDR3 reads CASSPRLDLLGEQYF. In DNA, the CDR3 is TGTGCCAGCTCACCACGCCTAGATCTTTTGGGCGAGCAGTACTTC.

Only a few counts were recorded for this clonotype. CDR3 residues: CASSYSVRGGYYGYTF. The CDR3 bases are TGTGCCAGCAGTTACTCAGTCAGGGGCGGCTACTATGGCTACACCTTC. The chain has TRBV6-5 and TRBJ1-2; D may be TRBD1 (6 bases). The CDR3 is made up of 16 amino acids. The germline CDR1 and CDR2 sequences are MNHEY and SVGAGI. V gave up 0 bases and J gave up 3 bases, with 14 bases separating them.

This chain joins TRBV9 and TRBJ2-3, with 13 bases matching TRBD2. The CDR3 sequence is 17 residues long. From germline, CDR1 is SGDLS and CDR2 YYNGEE. J was trimmed by 4 bases and V by 0 bases; bases with no gene match: 5. The CDR3 DNA reads TGTGCCAGCAGCGTAGTAACTAGCGGGGGGGCGGCAGATACGCAGTATTTT. It yields the protein CASSVVTSGGAADTQYF.

This clonotype showed up just once. CDR3 bases: TGTGCCAGCAGCCTATCGAGGGGCCCTGAGCAGTTCTTC. Amino acids: CASSLSRGPEQFF. The chain joins TRBV27 to TRBJ2-1; D may correspond to TRBD1 or TRBD2 (5 bases each). The CDR3 has 13 residues. CDR1 and CDR2 (germline): MNHEY, SMNVEV (reference sequence). V shed 6 bases and J shed 9 bases, with 15 bases lying between them.

In regard to this clonotype: A much larger clone lies one base from this, so it may be a read error. The rearrangement joins TRBV7-6 to TRBJ1-1; no clear D. The CDR3 loop spans 15 amino acids. Looked up from germline, CDR1 is SGHVS and CDR2 is FNYEAQ. The CDR3 nucleotides are TGTGCCAGCAGCTCCGACGAAGGTCTGAACACTGAAGATTTCTTT. This sequence encodes CASSSDEGLNTEDFF.

This clonotype was seen only a few times. This chain connects TRBV28 to TRBJ2-1; a weak D match, TRBD1 (5 bases). Germline assignment: CDR1 MDHEN and CDR2 SYDVKM. Deletions cut 4 bases from V and 2 bases from J, with 15 bases between. This CDR3 is 16 amino acids long. The CDR3 loop reads CASSSSGAQTYNEQFF. DNA of the CDR3: TGTGCCAGCAGTTCCTCTGGGGCCCAAACCTACAATGAGCAGTTCTTC.

V and J are TRBV3-1 and TRBJ2-7; TRBD1 is a possible D gene (6 bases). Germline values: CDR1 LGHDT, CDR2 YNNKEL (reference sequence). V gave up 11 bases and J gave up 0 bases, with 20 bases separating them. The CDR3 spans 15 residues. This chain's CDR3 is CAGTPTWDNSYEQYF. CDR3 DNA: TGTGCCGGCACCCCGACTTGGGACAACTCCTACGAGCAGTACTTC.

The rearrangement links TRBV29-1 to TRBJ2-1, with 11 positions matching TRBD2. This CDR3 contains 15 residues. Germline CDR1 SQVTM, CDR2 ANQGSEA. Losses at the gene ends were 6 bases for V and 4 bases for J; bases not matched to a gene: 8. CDR3 protein: CSVVGSGGGYNEQFF. In DNA form, the CDR3 reads TGCAGCGTGGTGGGTAGCGGGGGGGGATACAATGAGCAGTTCTTC.

This clonotype was recorded only once. The chain has TRBV2 and TRBJ1-6; possibly TRBD1 for D (5 bases). V was shortened by 2 bases and J by 5 bases, with 19 bases between the two germline ends. The CDR3 consists of 18 residues. CDR1 and CDR2 (germline): SNHLY, FYNNEI. CDR3: CASSEWWVKTANNSPLHF. For the CDR3, the DNA is TGTGCCAGCAGTGAATGGTGGGTTAAGACAGCTAATAATTCACCCCTCCACTTT.

The V gene is TRBV5-1, the J gene TRBJ1-5; a possible D gene is TRBD1 (6 bases). The CDR3 is 13 amino acids. CDR1 SGHRS and CDR2 YFSETQ come from the germline V gene. The ends were cut back, 2 bases at V and 8 bases at J, with 11 bases in the middle. DNA of the CDR3: TGCGCCAGCAGCTTTGCAGGGGAGGAGCCCCAGCATTTT. It yields the protein CASSFAGEEPQHF.